The source of this T cell receptor beta chain is a study of cytomegalovirus exposure and HLA in healthy donors. The PCR had 60 Vbeta and 13 Jbeta primers. Profiling relied on immunoSEQ multiplex PCR, and the TCRdb table lists in-frame clones only, not all of them. The sample holds 150,000 to 200,000 clones, under 80% seen once. The V segment lost 0 bases and the J segment 8 bases; nucleotides outside the gene matches: 8. CDR3 length: 15 amino acids. In germline, CDR1 is SGHRS, CDR2 YFSETQ. The source is a female donor in good health and CMV-seronegative. The chain recombines TRBV5-1 with TRBJ2-4; TRBD2 agrees at 7 bases. Sequenced: PBMCs. The CDR3 spells CASSLAGGRADIQYF. The DNA for the CDR3 is TGCGCCAGCAGCTTGGCCGGAGGGAGGGCGGACATTCAGTACTTC.